The sequence of this T cell receptor (beta chain) was determined in a study of CD8 T cells in ankylosing spondylitis. Whole-study results and caveats: Among TCR beta sequences, a motif of 7 to 9 highly homologous variants appeared characteristic of ankylosing spondylitis blood. CD8+ disease-linked clones were present at relatively low frequencies in blood. Enrichment of disease-linked clones was reportedly significant in matched ankylosing spondylitis synovial fluid.

About this clonotype itself: Its antigen is not known.

Quantitative 5'-RACE with molecular barcodes generated TCR beta libraries. TCRdb passed the 5' RACE reads through MiXCR, listing each CDR3 protein once. The data show fewer than 200,000 distinct CDR3 sequences, approximately 9% seen once. The CDR3 covers 13 residues. The ends lost 0 bases at V and 6 bases at J; junction bases unmatched: 3. Germline assignment: CDR1 GTSNPN and CDR2 SVGIG (reference sequence). The sequenced sample consisted of blood, either unsorted or a sorted T cell fraction (not recorded which). This TCR came from a female donor with ankylosing spondylitis or in good health (not recorded which). This chain uses TRBV30 with TRBJ2-3, with TRBD2 matching 7 bases. The CDR3 reads CAWSVGRADTQYF. CDR3 bases: TGTGCCTGGAGTGTAGGGAGGGCTGATACGCAGTATTTT.